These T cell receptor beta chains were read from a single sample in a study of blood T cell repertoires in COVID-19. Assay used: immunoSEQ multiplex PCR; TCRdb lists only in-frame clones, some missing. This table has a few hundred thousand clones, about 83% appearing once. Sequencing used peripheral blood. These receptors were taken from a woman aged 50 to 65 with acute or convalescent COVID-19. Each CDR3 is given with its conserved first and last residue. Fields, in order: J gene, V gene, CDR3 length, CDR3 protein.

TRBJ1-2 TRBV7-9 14 CASSLGLSGYGYTF
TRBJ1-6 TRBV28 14 CASSLQGPDSPLHF
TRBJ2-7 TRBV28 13 CASSGAGSYEQYF
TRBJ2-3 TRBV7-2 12 CASSSYTDTQYF
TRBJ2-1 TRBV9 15 CASSAFSGAYNEQFF
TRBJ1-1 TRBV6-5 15 CATLFSTGEFAEAFF
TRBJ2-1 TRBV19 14 CASSSGTYKNEQFF
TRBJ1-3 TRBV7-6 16 CASSLAETGLGHTIYF
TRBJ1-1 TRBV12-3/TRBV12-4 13 CASSLTGYTEAFF
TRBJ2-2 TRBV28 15 CASSLLGDSTGELFF
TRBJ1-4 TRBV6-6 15 CASSPQGATNEKLFF
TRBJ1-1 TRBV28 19 CASSFNFGQGFIVSAEAFF
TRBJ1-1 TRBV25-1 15 CASSAPGQMNTEAFF
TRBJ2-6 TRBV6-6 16 CASSYVRGLGANVLTF
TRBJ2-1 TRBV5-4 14 CASSSGRAYNEQFF
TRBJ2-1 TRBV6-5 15 CASRTSGSSYNEQFF
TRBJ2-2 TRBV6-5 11 CASSDTGELFF
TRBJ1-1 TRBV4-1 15 CASSPTGQVNTEAFF
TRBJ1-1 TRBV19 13 CASRPKGGTEAFF
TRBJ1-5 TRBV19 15 CASSQTGGNNQPQHF
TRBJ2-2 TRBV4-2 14 CATVRGGNTGELFF
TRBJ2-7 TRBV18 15 CASSPYRDSSYEQYF
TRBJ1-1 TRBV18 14 CASSTTGVVTEAFF
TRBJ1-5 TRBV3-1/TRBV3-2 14 CASSQDAGGQPQHF
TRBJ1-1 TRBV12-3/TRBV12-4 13 CASSPQGFTEAFF
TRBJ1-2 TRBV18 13 CASSPDINYGYTF
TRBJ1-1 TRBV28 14 CASRPTGGYSEAFF